In this sample, the clone carrying this T cell receptor beta chain turned up a few times. Its antigen is as yet unknown. Trimming removed 4 bases from V and 1 base from J, with 16 bases in between. Per the germline V gene, CDR1 is MNHEY and CDR2 is SVGAGI. The CDR3 contains 16 residues. This sample is drawn from a study of post-analysis software for immune sequencing data. Study findings and constraints: Elevated frequency relative to controls characterized four to six TRBV segments in patients, TRBV5-6, TRBV5-1 and TRBV20-1 among them.

Sequencing libraries made from TCR beta cDNA carried unique molecular identifiers. MiXCR, run by TCRdb on the PCR reads, gives a single entry per CDR3 protein. Of fewer than 850,000 distinct CDR3 sequences detected, 25% to 30% appear once; the ten largest clones hold around 0.56%. The sequenced material came from blood. This chain links TRBV6-5 with TRBJ1-1, with a possible D match to TRBD1 (5 bases). The TCR sequence derives from a girl aged 5-17 years with multiple sclerosis. The CDR3 DNA is TGTGCCAGCAGTTCCCCCGACAGACCATGGAACACTGAAGCTTTCTTT. Translated: CASSSPDRPWNTEAFF.